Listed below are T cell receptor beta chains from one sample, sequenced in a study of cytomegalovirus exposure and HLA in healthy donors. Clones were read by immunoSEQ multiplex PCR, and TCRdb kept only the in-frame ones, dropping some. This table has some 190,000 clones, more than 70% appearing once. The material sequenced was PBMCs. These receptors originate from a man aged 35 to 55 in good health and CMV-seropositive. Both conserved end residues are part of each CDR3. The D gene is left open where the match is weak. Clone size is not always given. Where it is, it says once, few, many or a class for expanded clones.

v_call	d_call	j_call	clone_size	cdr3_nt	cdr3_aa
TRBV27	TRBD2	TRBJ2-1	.	TGTGCCAGCAGTAACTCCCGTCCTAGCGGGAGGGGTGTGCGTGAGCAGTTCTTC	CASSNSRPSGRGVREQFF
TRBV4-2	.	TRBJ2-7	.	TGTGCCAGCAGCCAGGGGGCTATTAGCTCCTACGAGCAGTACTTC	CASSQGAISSYEQYF
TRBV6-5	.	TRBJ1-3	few	TGTGTCACCGCGTTTGGAAACACCATATATTTT	CVTAFGNTIYF
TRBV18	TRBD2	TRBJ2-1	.	TGTGCCAGCTCACCCCTAGCGGGAGGGAACAATGAGCAGTTCTTC	CASSPLAGGNNEQFF
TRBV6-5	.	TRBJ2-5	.	TGTGCCAGCAGTTATGCAGGGAGGGGGCAAGAGACCCAGTACTTC	CASSYAGRGQETQYF
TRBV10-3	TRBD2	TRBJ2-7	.	TGTGCCATCAGCGGACAGGGACTAGCGGCTTACGAGCAGTACTTC	CAISGQGLAAYEQYF
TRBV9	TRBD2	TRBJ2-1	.	TGTGCCAGCAGCGTTTCCACGGGACTAGCGGGAAACGATGAGCAGTTCTTC	CASSVSTGLAGNDEQFF
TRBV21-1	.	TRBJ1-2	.	TGTGCCAGCAGCTTATGGGGGGGGACCAATATTTTTTATGGCTACACCTTC	CASSLWGGTNIFYGYTF
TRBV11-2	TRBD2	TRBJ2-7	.	TGTGCCATCCCTAGCGGGAGGGCTTACGAGCAGTACTTC	CAIPSGRAYEQYF
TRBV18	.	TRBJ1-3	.	TGTGCCAGCTCATCATATCAGGGACTCGGTGGAAACACCATATATTTT	CASSSYQGLGGNTIYF
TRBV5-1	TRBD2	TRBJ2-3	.	TGCGCCAGCAGCACCAGCGGGACTAGCACAGATACGCAGTATTTT	CASSTSGTSTDTQYF
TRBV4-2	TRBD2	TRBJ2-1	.	TGTGCCAGCAGCCTACAGACTAGCGGGGTTCAGAATGAGCAGTTCTTC	CASSLQTSGVQNEQFF
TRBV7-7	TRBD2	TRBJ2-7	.	TGTGCCAGCAGCCGCAAGCGGGGGATTATCCCCTACGAGCAGTACTTC	CASSRKRGIIPYEQYF
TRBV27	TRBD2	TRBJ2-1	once	TGTGCCAGCAGTTTGTGGGCTCCTATGCGGGAGGGAACCTACAATGAGCAGTTCTTC	CASSLWAPMREGTYNEQFF
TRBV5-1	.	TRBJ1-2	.	TGCGCCAGCGGAGAACGCCCAAACTATGGCTACACCTTC	CASGERPNYGYTF
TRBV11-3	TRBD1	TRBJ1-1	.	TGTGCCAGCAGCTCGGACAGGGAGACTGAAGCTTTCTTT	CASSSDRETEAFF
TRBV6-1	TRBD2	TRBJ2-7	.	TGTGCCAGCTCTATCTCGGGGGGTAGCGGCGAGCAGTACTTC	CASSISGGSGEQYF
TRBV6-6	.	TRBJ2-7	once	TGTGCCAGCAGTAAAACCTCCTACGAGCAGTACTTC	CASSKTSYEQYF
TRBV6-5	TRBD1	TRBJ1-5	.	TGTGCCAGCAGTTCTTACAGGGGAAGCAATCAGCCCCAGCATTTT	CASSSYRGSNQPQHF
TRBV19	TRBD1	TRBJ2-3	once	TGTGCCAGTAGTGCCCCCCCGGACAGGGAGTATTTT	CASSAPPDREYF
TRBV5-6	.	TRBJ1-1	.	TGTGCCAGCACATCCCCAATGAACACTGAAGCTTTCTTT	CASTSPMNTEAFF
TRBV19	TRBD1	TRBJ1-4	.	TGTGCCAGTAGTATCACCGGGACAGGGTATGCAACTAATGAAAAACTGTTTTTT	CASSITGTGYATNEKLFF
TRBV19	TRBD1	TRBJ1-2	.	TGTGCCACCGCTGGGACAGGGTCCTATGGCTACACCTTC	CATAGTGSYGYTF
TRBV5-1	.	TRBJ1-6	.	TGCGCCAGCAGCTTGGCCCGGGACACTGATAATTCACCCCTCCACTTT	CASSLARDTDNSPLHF
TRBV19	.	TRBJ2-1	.	TGTGCCAGTAGTATATCTGGGAGCTCCTACAATGAGCAGTTCTTC	CASSISGSSYNEQFF
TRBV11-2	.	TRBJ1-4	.	TGTGCCAGCAGCAGCGGGGTGGGGGCTTATGAAAAACTGTTTTTT	CASSSGVGAYEKLFF
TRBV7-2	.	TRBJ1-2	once	TGTGCCAGCAGCTTAGCCGCACAGGGTAGCTATGGCTACACCTTC	CASSLAAQGSYGYTF
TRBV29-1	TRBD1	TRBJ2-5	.	TGCAGCGCCTTCGGGACAGGGCAAGAGACCCAGTACTTC	CSAFGTGQETQYF
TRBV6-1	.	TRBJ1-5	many	TGTGCCAGCAGTGAAGCGGGGCATTCAAATCAGCCCCAGCATTTT	CASSEAGHSNQPQHF
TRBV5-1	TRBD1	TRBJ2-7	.	TGCGCCAGCAGCTGGGCACCGCAGGGGGCCTCGAGCTCCTACGAGCAGTACTTC	CASSWAPQGASSSYEQYF
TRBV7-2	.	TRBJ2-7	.	TGTGCCAGCAGCAAGCAACAGAGCTCCTACGAGCAGTACTTC	CASSKQQSSYEQYF
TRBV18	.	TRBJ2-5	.	TGTGCCAGCTCACCTGGGCCCCAAGAGACCCAGTACTTC	CASSPGPQETQYF
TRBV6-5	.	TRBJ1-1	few	TGTGCCAGCAGTTACAGGGACATGAACACTGAAGCTTTCTTT	CASSYRDMNTEAFF
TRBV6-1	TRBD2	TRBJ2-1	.	TGTGCGGGGGGGGTTTATGCCGATGAGCAGTTCTTC	CAGGVYADEQFF
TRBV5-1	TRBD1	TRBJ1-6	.	TGCGCCAGCAGTGGGACAGGTGGGCCTAATTCACCCCTCCACTTT	CASSGTGGPNSPLHF
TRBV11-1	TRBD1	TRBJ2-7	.	TGTGCCAGCAGCTTTGGCACAGGGGCCTCCTACGAGCAGTACTTC	CASSFGTGASYEQYF
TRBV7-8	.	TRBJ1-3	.	TGTGCCAGCAGCTTGAAGACAGGCTTGAGCTCTGGAAACACCATATATTTT	CASSLKTGLSSGNTIYF
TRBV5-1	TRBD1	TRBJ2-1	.	TGCGCCAGCAGCCTCAGGGGGCGCCTTGTCTCCTACAATGAGCAGTTCTTC	CASSLRGRLVSYNEQFF
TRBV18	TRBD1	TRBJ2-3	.	TGTGCCAGCTCACCACCTGTGGGGACAGGGGCGGATACGCAGTATTTT	CASSPPVGTGADTQYF
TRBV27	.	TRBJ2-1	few	TGTGCCAGCAGCCTCGGGTCTGCCGGATTGGAGCAGTTCTTC	CASSLGSAGLEQFF
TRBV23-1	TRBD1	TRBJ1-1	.	TGCGCCAGCAGTCAAGGGACAGCGAACACTGAAGCTTTCTTT	CASSQGTANTEAFF
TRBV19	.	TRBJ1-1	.	TGTGCCAGTAGTTTGACAGGATCGGGGACTGAAGCTTTCTTT	CASSLTGSGTEAFF
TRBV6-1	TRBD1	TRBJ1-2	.	TGTGCCAGCAGCCCCGGGACAGGGGTCTACGGCTACACCTTC	CASSPGTGVYGYTF
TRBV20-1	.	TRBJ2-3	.	TGCAGTGCTCAGGATGGAGATACGCAGTATTTT	CSAQDGDTQYF
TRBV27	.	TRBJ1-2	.	TGTGCCAGCACCGGGAACAGGGAACGATATGGCTACACCTTC	CASTGNRERYGYTF
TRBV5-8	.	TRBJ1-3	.	TGTGCCAGCAGCTTGTTCGGGGGGCTCGGAAACACCATATATTTT	CASSLFGGLGNTIYF
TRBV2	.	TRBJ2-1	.	TGTGCCAGCAGGCTGCGGGCCGGTGGGGACAATGAGCAGTTCTTC	CASRLRAGGDNEQFF
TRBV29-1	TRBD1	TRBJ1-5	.	TGCAGCGTTGGGACAGGGGGCAATCAGCCCCAGCATTTT	CSVGTGGNQPQHF
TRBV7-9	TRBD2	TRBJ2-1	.	TGTTCCAGCAGCTTAGCCGGACTAGCGACCTACAATGAGCAGTTCTTC	CSSSLAGLATYNEQFF
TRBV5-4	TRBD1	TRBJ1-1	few	TGTGCCAGCAGCTTGGAACAGGGGAGTACTGAAGCTTTCTTT	CASSLEQGSTEAFF
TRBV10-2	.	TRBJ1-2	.	TGCGCCAGCAGTGATAGCAGCCTCTATGGCTACACCTTC	CASSDSSLYGYTF
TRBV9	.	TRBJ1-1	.	TGTGCCAGCAGCGTATCTTCAGGGATGAACACTGAAGCTTTCTTT	CASSVSSGMNTEAFF
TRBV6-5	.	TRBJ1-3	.	TGTGCCAGCAGCTTACAGTCGTCCGGAAACACCATATATTTT	CASSLQSSGNTIYF
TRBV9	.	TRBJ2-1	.	TGTGCCAGCAGCGTAAGGGTGGGGGGGGCGAACAATGAGCAGTTCTTC	CASSVRVGGANNEQFF
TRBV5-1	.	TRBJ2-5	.	TGCGCCAGCAGCCCGGAGGGGGCCCAACCTAAACACTTC	CASSPEGAQPKHF